This T cell receptor beta chain was obtained from a study of blood T cell repertoires in COVID-19. Study overall: In each case, the material was cDNA or gDNA derived from T cells, B-cell-depleted T cells, or PBMCs.

Repertoires were generated with immunoSEQ multiplex PCR, while TCRdb's copy carries only in-frame clones and drops some. The sample has fewer than 500,000 clones; roughly 86% are singletons. With 5 bases removed from V and 10 bases from J, the gap between germline ends came to 15 bases. There are 14 residues in the CDR3. CDR1 and CDR2 from the germline V gene are SGHAT and FQNNGV. Sequencing was performed on PBMCs or T cells enriched from blood (not recorded which). The V gene is TRBV11-2, the J gene TRBJ1-6; D perhaps matches TRBD1 (6 bases). The receptor was isolated from a man aged 25-45 years who had recovered from COVID-19. CDR3 coding DNA: TGTGCCAGCAGCCGGACAGTGGCGGACTCACCCCTCCACTTT. This sequence encodes CASSRTVADSPLHF.